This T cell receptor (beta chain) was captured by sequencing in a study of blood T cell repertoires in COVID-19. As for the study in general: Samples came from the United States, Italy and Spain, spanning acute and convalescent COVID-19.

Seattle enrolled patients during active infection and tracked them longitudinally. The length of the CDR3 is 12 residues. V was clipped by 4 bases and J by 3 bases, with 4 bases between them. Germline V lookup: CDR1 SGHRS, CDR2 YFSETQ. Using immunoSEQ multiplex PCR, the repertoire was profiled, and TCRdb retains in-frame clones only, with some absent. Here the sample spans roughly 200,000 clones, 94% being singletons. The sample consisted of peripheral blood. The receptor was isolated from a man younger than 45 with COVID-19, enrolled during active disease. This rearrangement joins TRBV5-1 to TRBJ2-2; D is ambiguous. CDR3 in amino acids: CASSIYTGELFF. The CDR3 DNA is TGCGCCAGCAGCATATACACCGGGGAGCTGTTTTTT. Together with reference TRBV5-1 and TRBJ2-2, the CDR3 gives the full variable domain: KAGVTQTPRYLIKTRGQQVTLSCSPISGHRSVSWYQQTPGQGLQFLFEYFSETQRNKGNFPGRFSGRQFSNSRSEMNVSTLELGDSALYLCASSIYTGELFFGEGSRLTVL.